This T cell receptor (beta chain) was sequenced in a study of spatial heterogeneity in lung cancer. V shed 0 bases and J shed 5 bases, with 5 bases lying between them. The CDR3 length is 13 residues. Germline-derived CDR1 and CDR2 are MDHEN and SYDVKM. Overall study findings and caveats: Alpha chain coverage of tumor T cells was estimated at approximately 6.8%, and beta chain coverage at around 13%. Tumor mutation counts were tracked by expanded intratumoral alpha and beta TCR counts.

This clonotype is labeled large (0.1 to 1%). The antigen is not known. TCRdb independently ran MiXCR on the 5' RACE reads; one entry per CDR3 protein. The sample comprises some 970 distinct CDR3 sequences, around 16% of which are singletons, and approximately 30% rests with the top ten. The time point is: sample taken at primary tumor resection. The donors were 55 to 85 patients with non-small cell lung cancer that was early-stage and untreated. No cells were sorted before sequencing. The whole RNA sequenced was extracted from tumor, nontumor lung or frozen PBMC. The sequencing used lung tumor tissue, collected at surgery. The clonotype originates from a female donor with early-stage non-small cell lung cancer. The chain links TRBV28 to TRBJ1-5; unclear D gene. The CDR3 sequence is CASSLWVDQPQHF. The CDR3 DNA follows: TGTGCCAGCAGTTTATGGGTAGATCAGCCCCAGCATTTT.